Listed below are T cell receptor beta chains from one sample, sequenced in a study of tumor-infiltrating lymphocytes in primary liver carcinoma. MiXCR was run by TCRdb on the multiplex PCR reads, yielding one entry per CDR3 protein. The sample shows about 210,000 distinct CDR3 sequences, almost 65% of them seen only once. The sequenced sample was peripheral blood. All receptors come from a woman aged 55-70 years with primary liver carcinoma and hepatitis B virus infection. The CDR3 runs from the conserved cysteine through the conserved F or W. A D gene is named only where the DNA matches it firmly. Size is stated for part of the rows, as once, few or many counts, or as a class when the clone is expanded.

j_call v_call clone_size d_call cdr3_nt cdr3_aa
TRBJ1-2 TRBV12-3/TRBV12-4 few TRBD1 TGTGCCAGCGGTGGGGACAGTAGCCTATGGGGCTACACCTTC CASGGDSSLWGYTF
TRBJ1-2 TRBV11-3 many NA TGTGCCAGCAGCACCTATGGCTACACCTTC CASSTYGYTF
TRBJ1-3 TRBV7-9 NA NA TGTGCCAGCAGCTTAGGGACCTCAGGAAACACCGTATATTTT CASSLGTSGNTVYF
TRBJ2-3 TRBV28 NA NA TGTACCTGCAGTCTTCAGGGTCTAGATATGCAGTATTTT CTCSLQGLDMQYF
TRBJ2-7 TRBV28 few TRBD2 TGTGCCAGCAGTTCGATCTGGGGCGGGAGTTCCTACGAGCAGTACTTC CASSSIWGGSSYEQYF
TRBJ2-7 TRBV6-1 many NA TGTGCCAGCAGTGAAAGGGGATCCAACTACGAGCAGTACTTC CASSERGSNYEQYF
TRBJ2-2 TRBV6-6 many TRBD2 TGTGCCAGCAGTAGCGGGATTAGCACCGGGGAGCTGTTTTTT CASSSGISTGELFF
TRBJ2-3 TRBV12-3/TRBV12-4 NA TRBD2 TGTGCTAGCGGTCCGAGGGCCCTAGCGGGAGGAATAGATACGCAGTATTTT CASGPRALAGGIDTQYF
TRBJ2-5 TRBV7-8 NA NA TGTGCCAGCAGCTTAAATCGGGAACCACAAGAGACCCAGTACTTC CASSLNREPQETQYF
TRBJ2-6 TRBV5-5 NA NA TGTGCCAGCAGCTTGCTCGTGAGCTCTGGGGCCAACGCCCTGACTTTC CASSLLVSSGANALTF
TRBJ2-5 TRBV5-4 NA NA TGTGCCAGCATCCCAGGGCAGGGGGCGGGAGAGACCCTGTACTTC CASIPGQGAGETLYF
TRBJ2-5 TRBV30 NA TRBD1 TGTGCCTGGGGACAGGGAGAGACCCAGTACTTC CAWGQGETQYF
TRBJ1-1 TRBV29-1 NA NA TGCAGCGCCAAGGACGGGGACACTGAAGCTTTCTTT CSAKDGDTEAFF
TRBJ1-4 TRBV7-8 NA NA TGTGCCAGCTCGGAGACAGCTAATGAAAAACTGTTTTTT CASSETANEKLFF
TRBJ2-7 TRBV29-1 many NA TGCAGCGTTGAACTAGCCTACGAGCAGTACTTC CSVELAYEQYF